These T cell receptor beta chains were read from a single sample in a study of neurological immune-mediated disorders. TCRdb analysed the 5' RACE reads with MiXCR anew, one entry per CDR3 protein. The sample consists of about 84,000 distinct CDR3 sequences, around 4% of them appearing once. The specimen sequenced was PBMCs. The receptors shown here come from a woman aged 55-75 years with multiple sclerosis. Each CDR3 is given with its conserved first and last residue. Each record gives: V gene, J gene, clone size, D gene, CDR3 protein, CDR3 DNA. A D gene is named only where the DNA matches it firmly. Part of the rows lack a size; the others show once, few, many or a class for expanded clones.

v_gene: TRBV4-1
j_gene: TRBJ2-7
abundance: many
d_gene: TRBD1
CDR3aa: CASSPFGTGDSYEQYF
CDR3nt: TGCGCCAGCAGCCCTTTCGGGACAGGAGACTCCTACGAGCAGTACTTC

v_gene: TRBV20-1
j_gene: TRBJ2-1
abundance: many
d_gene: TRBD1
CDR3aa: CSFRDRGPFEQFF
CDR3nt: TGCAGCTTCCGGGACAGGGGACCGTTTGAGCAGTTCTTC

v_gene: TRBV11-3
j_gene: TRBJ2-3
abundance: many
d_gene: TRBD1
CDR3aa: CASQLGQGATDTQYF
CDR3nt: TGTGCCAGTCAACTGGGACAGGGGGCTACAGATACGCAGTATTTT

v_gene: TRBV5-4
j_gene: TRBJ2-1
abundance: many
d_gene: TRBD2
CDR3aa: CASSLGSGGLAKQFF
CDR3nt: TGTGCCAGCAGCTTGGGCTCGGGAGGGCTAGCTAAGCAGTTCTTC

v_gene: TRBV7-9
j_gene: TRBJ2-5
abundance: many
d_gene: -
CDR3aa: CASSEQRGKETQYF
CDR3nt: TGTGCCAGCAGCGAACAGAGGGGGAAGGAGACCCAGTACTTC

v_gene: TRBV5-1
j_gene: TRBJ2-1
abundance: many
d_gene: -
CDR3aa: CASSLEWGSSYNEQFF
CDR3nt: TGCGCCAGCAGCTTGGAGTGGGGTAGCTCCTACAATGAGCAGTTCTTC

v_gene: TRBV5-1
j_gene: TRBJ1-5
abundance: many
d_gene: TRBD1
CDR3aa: CASSAGQWGQPQHF
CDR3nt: TGCGCCAGCAGCGCGGGACAGTGGGGACAGCCCCAGCATTTT

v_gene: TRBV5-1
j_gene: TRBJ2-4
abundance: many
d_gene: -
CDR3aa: CASSPEGGLTKNIQYF
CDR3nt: TGCGCCAGCAGCCCGGAGGGGGGTCTAACCAAAAACATTCAGTACTTC

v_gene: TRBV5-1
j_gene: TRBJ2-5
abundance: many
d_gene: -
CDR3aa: CASSSTGRQKTQYF
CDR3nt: TGCGCCAGCAGCTCAACAGGGAGGCAAAAGACCCAGTACTTC

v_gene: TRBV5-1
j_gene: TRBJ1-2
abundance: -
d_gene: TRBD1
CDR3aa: CASSGETGVYGYTF
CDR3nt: TGCGCCAGCAGCGGGGAAACAGGGGTCTATGGCTACACCTTC

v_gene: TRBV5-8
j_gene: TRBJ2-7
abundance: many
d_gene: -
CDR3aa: CASILGAINYEQYF
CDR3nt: TGTGCCAGCATCCTGGGTGCCATAAACTACGAGCAGTACTTC

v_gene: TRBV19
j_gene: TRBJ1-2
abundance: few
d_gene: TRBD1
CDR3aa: CATRDRGNYGYTF
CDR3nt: TGTGCCACCCGGGACAGGGGTAACTATGGCTACACCTTC

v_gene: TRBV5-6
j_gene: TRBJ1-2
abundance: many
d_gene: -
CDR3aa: CASSFPGTDYYGYTF
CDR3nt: TGTGCCAGCAGCTTCCCGGGGACGGACTACTATGGCTACACCTTC

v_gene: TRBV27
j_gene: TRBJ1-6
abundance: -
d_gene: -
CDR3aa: CASSSSSGTYNSPLHF
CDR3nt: TGTGCCAGCAGTTCCTCCTCCGGGACTTATAATTCACCCCTCCACTTT

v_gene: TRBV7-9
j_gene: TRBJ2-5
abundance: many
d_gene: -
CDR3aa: CASSHRGPGETQYF
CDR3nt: TGTGCCAGCAGCCACCGGGGGCCCGGGGAGACCCAGTACTTC

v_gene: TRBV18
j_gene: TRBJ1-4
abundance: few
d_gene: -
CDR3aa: CASSPTGSTNEKLFF
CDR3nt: TGTGCCAGCTCCCCCACAGGTTCAACTAATGAAAAACTGTTTTTT

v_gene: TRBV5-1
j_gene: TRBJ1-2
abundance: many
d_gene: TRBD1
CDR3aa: CASSGGTGDRGYTF
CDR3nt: TGCGCCAGCAGCGGGGGGACAGGGGATCGCGGCTACACCTTC

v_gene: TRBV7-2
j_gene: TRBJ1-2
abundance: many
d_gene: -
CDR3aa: CASSSVRGYTF
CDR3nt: TGTGCCAGCAGCTCCGTGAGGGGCTACACCTTC

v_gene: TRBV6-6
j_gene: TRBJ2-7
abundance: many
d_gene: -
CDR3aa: CASSPEGYGYEQYF
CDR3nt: TGTGCCAGCAGTCCCGAAGGGTATGGCTACGAGCAGTACTTC

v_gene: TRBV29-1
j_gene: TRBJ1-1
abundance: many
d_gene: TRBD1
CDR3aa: CSVPLQGALGAFF
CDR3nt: TGCAGCGTACCATTACAGGGGGCGCTTGGAGCTTTCTTT

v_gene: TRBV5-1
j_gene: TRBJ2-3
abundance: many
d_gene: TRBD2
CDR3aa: CASSLGAGRTSGTDTQYF
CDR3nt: TGCGCCAGCAGCTTGGGGGCAGGACGGACTAGCGGCACAGATACGCAGTATTTT

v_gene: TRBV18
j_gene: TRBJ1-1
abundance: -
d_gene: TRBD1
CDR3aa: CASSPLRDRVNTEAFF
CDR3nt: TGTGCCAGCTCACCCCTCCGGGACAGAGTGAACACTGAAGCTTTCTTT

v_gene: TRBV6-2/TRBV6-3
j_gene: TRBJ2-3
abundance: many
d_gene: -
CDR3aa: CASTPLGTSSTDTQYF
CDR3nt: TGTGCCAGCACTCCACTCGGGACGTCTAGCACAGATACGCAGTATTTT

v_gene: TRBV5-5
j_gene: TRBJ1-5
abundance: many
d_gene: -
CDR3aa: CASSLVAGRNQPQHF
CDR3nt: TGTGCCAGCAGCTTGGTGGCAGGTCGTAATCAGCCCCAGCATTTT

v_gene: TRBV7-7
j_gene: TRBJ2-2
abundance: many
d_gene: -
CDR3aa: CASSQGTQNTGELFF
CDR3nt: TGTGCCAGCAGCCAGGGGACCCAGAACACCGGGGAGCTGTTTTTT

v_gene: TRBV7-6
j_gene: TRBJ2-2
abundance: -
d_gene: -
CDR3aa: CASSPPTGLWTGELFF
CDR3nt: TGTGCCAGCAGCCCGCCAACGGGGCTGTGGACCGGGGAGCTGTTTTTT

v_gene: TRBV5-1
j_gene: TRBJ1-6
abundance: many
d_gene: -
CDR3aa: CASSFRGRQGNSPLHF
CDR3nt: TGCGCCAGCAGCTTCAGGGGAAGGCAGGGGAATTCACCCCTCCACTTT

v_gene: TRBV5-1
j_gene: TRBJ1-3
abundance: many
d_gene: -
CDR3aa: CASSKEAGNTIYF
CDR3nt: TGCGCCAGCAGCAAGGAGGCTGGAAACACCATATATTTT

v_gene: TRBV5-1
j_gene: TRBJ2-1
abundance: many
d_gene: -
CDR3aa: CASSFLGSSYNEQFF
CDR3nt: TGCGCCAGCAGCTTCTTGGGGAGCTCCTACAATGAGCAGTTCTTC

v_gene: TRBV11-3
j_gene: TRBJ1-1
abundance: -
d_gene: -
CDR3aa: CASSFGKGPAFF
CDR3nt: TGTGCCAGCAGCTTCGGTAAGGGGCCAGCTTTCTTT

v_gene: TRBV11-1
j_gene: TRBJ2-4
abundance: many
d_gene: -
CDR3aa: CASSLDDPTGTKNIQYF
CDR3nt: TGTGCCAGCAGCTTAGATGACCCTACAGGGACCAAAAACATTCAGTACTTC

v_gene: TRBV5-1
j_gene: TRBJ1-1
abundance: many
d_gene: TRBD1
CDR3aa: CASSPEQGVNTEAFF
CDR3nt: TGCGCCAGCAGCCCGGAGCAGGGGGTGAACACTGAAGCTTTCTTT

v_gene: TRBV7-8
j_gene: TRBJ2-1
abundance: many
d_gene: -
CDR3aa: CASSLGAGFDEQFF
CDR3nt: TGTGCCAGCAGCTTAGGAGCTGGGTTCGATGAGCAGTTCTTC

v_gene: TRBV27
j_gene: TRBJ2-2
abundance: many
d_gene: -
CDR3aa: CASAPRQNTGELFF
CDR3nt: TGTGCCAGCGCGCCCCGCCAGAACACCGGGGAGCTGTTTTTT

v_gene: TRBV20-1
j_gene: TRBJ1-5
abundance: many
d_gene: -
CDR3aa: CSARDPHNQPQHF
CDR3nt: TGCAGTGCTAGAGATCCGCATAATCAGCCCCAGCATTTT

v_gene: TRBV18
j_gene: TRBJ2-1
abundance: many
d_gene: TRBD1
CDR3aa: CASFPDRRNEQFF
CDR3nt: TGTGCCAGCTTCCCGGACAGGCGCAATGAGCAGTTCTTC

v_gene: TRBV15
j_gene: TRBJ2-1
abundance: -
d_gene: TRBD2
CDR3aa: CATSRASGGSVNEQFF
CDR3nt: TGTGCCACCAGCAGAGCGAGCGGGGGGTCGGTTAATGAGCAGTTCTTC

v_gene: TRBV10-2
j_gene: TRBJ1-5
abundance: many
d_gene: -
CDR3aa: CASRGDNQPQHF
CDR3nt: TGCGCCAGCAGGGGGGACAATCAGCCCCAGCATTTT

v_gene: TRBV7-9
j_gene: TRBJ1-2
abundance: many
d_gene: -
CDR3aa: CASSLGTPANYGYTF
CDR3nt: TGTGCCAGCAGCTTAGGGACACCAGCTAACTATGGCTACACCTTC

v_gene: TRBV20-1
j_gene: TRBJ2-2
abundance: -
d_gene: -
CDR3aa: CSARGFGELFF
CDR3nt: TGCAGTGCCAGGGGATTCGGGGAGCTGTTTTTT

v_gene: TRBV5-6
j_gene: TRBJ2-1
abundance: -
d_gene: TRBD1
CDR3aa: CASSPTRDSLYNEQFF
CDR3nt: TGTGCCAGCAGCCCCACCCGGGACAGCCTCTACAATGAGCAGTTCTTC

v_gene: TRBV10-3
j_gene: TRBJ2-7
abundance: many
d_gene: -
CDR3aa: CAVSGAPYEQYF
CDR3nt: TGTGCCGTTTCCGGGGCCCCCTACGAGCAGTACTTC

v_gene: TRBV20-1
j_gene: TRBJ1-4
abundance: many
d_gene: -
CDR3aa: CSASEGRGYGGEKLFF
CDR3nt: TGCAGTGCTTCCGAAGGCCGGGGTTATGGTGGTGAAAAACTGTTTTTT

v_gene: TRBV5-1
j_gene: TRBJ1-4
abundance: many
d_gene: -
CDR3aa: CASSLGVTNEKLFF
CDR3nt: TGCGCCAGCAGCTTAGGGGTGACTAATGAAAAACTGTTTTTT

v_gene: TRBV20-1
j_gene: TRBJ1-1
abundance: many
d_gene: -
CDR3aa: CSASKGETEAFF
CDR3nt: TGCAGTGCTAGCAAGGGGGAGACTGAAGCTTTCTTT

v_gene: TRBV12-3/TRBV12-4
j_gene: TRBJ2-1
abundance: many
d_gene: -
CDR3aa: CASSSHVRTVSYNEQFF
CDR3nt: TGTGCCAGCAGTTCGCATGTGCGGACAGTCTCCTACAATGAGCAGTTCTTC

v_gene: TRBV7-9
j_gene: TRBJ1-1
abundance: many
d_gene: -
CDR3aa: CASSLGQVNTEAFF
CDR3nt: TGTGCCAGCAGCTTAGGACAGGTGAACACTGAAGCTTTCTTT

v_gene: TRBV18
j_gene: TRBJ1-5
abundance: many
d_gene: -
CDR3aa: CASSPKNGGRDSSNQPQHF
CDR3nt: TGTGCCAGCTCACCGAAAAACGGGGGACGCGACAGCAGCAATCAGCCCCAGCATTTT

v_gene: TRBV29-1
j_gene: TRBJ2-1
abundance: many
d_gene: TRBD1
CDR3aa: CSVAGTGVFNEQFF
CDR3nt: TGCAGCGTTGCGGGGACAGGGGTGTTCAATGAGCAGTTCTTC

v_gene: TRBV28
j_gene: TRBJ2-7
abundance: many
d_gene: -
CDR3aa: CASSLVSVEQYF
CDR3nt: TGTGCCAGCAGTTTAGTCTCAGTCGAGCAGTACTTC

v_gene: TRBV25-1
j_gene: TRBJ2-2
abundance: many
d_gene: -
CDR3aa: CASSDFGTANTGELFF
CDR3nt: TGTGCCAGCAGTGACTTCGGAACAGCGAACACCGGGGAGCTGTTTTTT

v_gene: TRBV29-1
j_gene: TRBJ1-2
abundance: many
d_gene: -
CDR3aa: CSVDRAGYTF
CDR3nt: TGCAGCGTTGACAGGGCTGGCTACACCTTC

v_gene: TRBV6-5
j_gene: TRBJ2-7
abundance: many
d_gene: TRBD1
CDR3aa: CACTGTGGREQYF
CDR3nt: TGTGCCTGTACCGGGACAGGGGGCCGCGAGCAGTACTTC

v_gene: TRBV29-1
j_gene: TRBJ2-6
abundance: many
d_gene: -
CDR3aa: CSVSTEGGLTF
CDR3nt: TGCAGCGTTTCGACAGAGGGTGGTTTGACTTTC